The TCR beta chain described here comes from a study of blood T cell repertoires in COVID-19. As for the study in general: The United States, Italy and Spain provided the acute and convalescent COVID-19 samples. From T cells, B-cell-depleted T cells, or PBMCs came the material, which was cDNA or gDNA.

CDR1 and CDR2 (germline): LNHDA, SQIVND (reference sequence). The CDR3 consists of 13 residues. V lost 6 bases, J lost 2 bases, and 4 bases stayed unmatched. Per the authors' pipeline: Amplification from reference gene primers served as the basis for estimated nucleated cell counts. Assay used: immunoSEQ multiplex PCR; TCRdb lists only in-frame clones, some missing. V and J calls and clone size are given by that table; D and trimming were obtained from the DNA. Of around 260,000 clones in the sample, approximately 86% were seen once. The chain carries TRBV19 and TRBJ2-7; the match to TRBD2 covers 7 bases. Sequences were obtained from peripheral blood. The clonotype comes from a man aged 25 to 40 with active or convalescent COVID-19. The CDR3 bases are TGTGCCAGTAGCGGGGGGTCCACCTACGAGCAGTACTTC. It codes for CASSGGSTYEQYF.